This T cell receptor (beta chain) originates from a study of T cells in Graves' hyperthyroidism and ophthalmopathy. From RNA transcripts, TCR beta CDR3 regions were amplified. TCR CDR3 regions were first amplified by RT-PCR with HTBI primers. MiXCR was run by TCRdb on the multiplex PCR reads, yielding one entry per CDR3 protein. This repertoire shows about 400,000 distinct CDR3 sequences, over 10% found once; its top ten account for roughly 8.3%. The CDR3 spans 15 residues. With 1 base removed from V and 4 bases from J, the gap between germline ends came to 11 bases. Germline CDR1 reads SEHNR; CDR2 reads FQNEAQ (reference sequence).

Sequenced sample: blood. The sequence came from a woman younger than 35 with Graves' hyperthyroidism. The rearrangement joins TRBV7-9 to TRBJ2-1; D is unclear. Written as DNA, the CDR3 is TGTGCCAGCAGCTTAGGCGTCAATGGATACAATGAGCAGTTCTTC. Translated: CASSLGVNGYNEQFF.